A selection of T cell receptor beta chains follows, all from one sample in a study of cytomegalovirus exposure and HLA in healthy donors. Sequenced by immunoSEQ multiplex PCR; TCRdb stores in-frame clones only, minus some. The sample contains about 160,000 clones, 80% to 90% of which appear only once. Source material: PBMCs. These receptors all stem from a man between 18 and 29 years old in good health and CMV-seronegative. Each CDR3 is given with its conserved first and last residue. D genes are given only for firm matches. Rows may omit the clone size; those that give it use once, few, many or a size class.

CDR3 protein: CASSPGVAVAGELFF
CDR3 DNA: TGCGCCAGCAGCCCCGGGGTGGCCGTTGCCGGGGAGCTGTTTTTT
clone size: .
D gene: .
V gene: TRBV4-1
J gene: TRBJ2-2

CDR3 protein: CASSSRRGRDTEAFF
CDR3 DNA: TGCGCCAGCAGCTCGCGAAGGGGGAGGGACACTGAGGCTTTCTTT
clone size: .
D gene: .
V gene: TRBV5-1
J gene: TRBJ1-1

CDR3 protein: CASSPQGSDQETQYF
CDR3 DNA: TGTGCCAGCAGCCCGCAGGGGTCCGACCAAGAGACCCAGTACTTC
clone size: once
D gene: .
V gene: TRBV9
J gene: TRBJ2-5

CDR3 protein: CASSGGGRAGDEQFF
CDR3 DNA: TGTGCCAGCAGTGGGGGGGGGAGGGCCGGGGATGAGCAGTTCTTC
clone size: once
D gene: TRBD2
V gene: TRBV2
J gene: TRBJ2-1

CDR3 protein: CASIPRPVNSPLHF
CDR3 DNA: TGTGCCAGCATCCCCCGCCCGGTGAATTCACCCCTCCACTTT
clone size: .
D gene: .
V gene: TRBV6-6
J gene: TRBJ1-6

CDR3 protein: CASSSPRQGQYEQYF
CDR3 DNA: TGTGCCAGCAGTTCCCCTCGACAGGGGCAGTACGAGCAGTACTTC
clone size: .
D gene: TRBD1
V gene: TRBV6-5
J gene: TRBJ2-7

CDR3 protein: CAAGQGAFFDNEQFF
CDR3 DNA: TGTGCCGCAGGACAGGGGGCATTTTTTGACAATGAGCAGTTCTTC
clone size: .
D gene: TRBD1
V gene: TRBV13
J gene: TRBJ2-1

CDR3 protein: CASSRTGGAKNIQYF
CDR3 DNA: TGTGCCAGCTCGAGGACAGGGGGGGCCAAAAACATTCAGTACTTC
clone size: .
D gene: TRBD1
V gene: TRBV18
J gene: TRBJ2-4

CDR3 protein: CASPGRPSKGALKVSYEQYF
CDR3 DNA: TGTGCCAGCCCCGGACGACCCTCAAAGGGGGCGCTTAAAGTCTCCTACGAGCAGTACTTC
clone size: .
D gene: TRBD1
V gene: TRBV14
J gene: TRBJ2-7

CDR3 protein: CASLPGTGVGDTQYF
CDR3 DNA: TGTGCCAGCTTGCCCGGGACAGGGGTGGGAGATACGCAGTATTTT
clone size: .
D gene: TRBD1
V gene: TRBV5-5
J gene: TRBJ2-3

CDR3 protein: CASSLLIRDRGYYGYTF
CDR3 DNA: TGTGCCAGCAGTTTACTAATTAGGGACAGGGGGTACTATGGCTACACCTTC
clone size: .
D gene: TRBD1
V gene: TRBV28
J gene: TRBJ1-2

CDR3 protein: CASSLIGRDSGEKLFF
CDR3 DNA: TGCGCCAGCAGCTTGATTGGTCGGGATAGTGGTGAAAAACTGTTTTTT
clone size: .
D gene: .
V gene: TRBV5-1
J gene: TRBJ1-4

CDR3 protein: CASRLTPATDTQYF
CDR3 DNA: TGCGCCAGCAGGTTGACTCCCGCCACAGATACGCAGTATTTT
clone size: .
D gene: .
V gene: TRBV5-1
J gene: TRBJ2-3

CDR3 protein: CASSSSSADIPYNEQFF
CDR3 DNA: TGTGCCAGCAGCTCCTCTAGCGCCGACATTCCCTACAATGAGCAGTTCTTC
clone size: .
D gene: .
V gene: TRBV7-2
J gene: TRBJ2-1

CDR3 protein: CASSYSGVYEQYF
CDR3 DNA: TGTGCCAGCAGTTACTCAGGAGTCTACGAGCAGTACTTC
clone size: .
D gene: .
V gene: TRBV6-5
J gene: TRBJ2-7

CDR3 protein: CSAQDRAIGTSGYTF
CDR3 DNA: TGCAGCGCTCAGGACAGGGCAATAGGTACAAGTGGCTACACCTTC
clone size: once
D gene: TRBD1
V gene: TRBV29-1
J gene: TRBJ1-2

CDR3 protein: CAISGQSEGGRDNEQFF
CDR3 DNA: TGTGCCATCAGTGGGCAATCGGAGGGCGGGAGGGATAATGAGCAGTTCTTC
clone size: .
D gene: TRBD2
V gene: TRBV10-3
J gene: TRBJ2-1

CDR3 protein: CASIPGQLGSTEAFF
CDR3 DNA: TGTGCCAGTATCCCGGGACAGCTGGGGAGCACCGAAGCTTTCTTT
clone size: .
D gene: TRBD1
V gene: TRBV19
J gene: TRBJ1-1

CDR3 protein: CASSLTGGANYGYTF
CDR3 DNA: TGTGCCAGCAGTTTAACGGGGGGCGCCAACTATGGCTACACCTTC
clone size: .
D gene: .
V gene: TRBV28
J gene: TRBJ1-2

CDR3 protein: CSSSLGPSKGPGYTF
CDR3 DNA: TGTTCCAGCAGCCTCGGACCTAGTAAGGGGCCTGGCTACACCTTC
clone size: .
D gene: .
V gene: TRBV7-9
J gene: TRBJ1-2

CDR3 protein: CASSPAGGTGANVLTF
CDR3 DNA: TGTGCCAGCAGCCCAGCGGGGGGGACTGGGGCCAACGTCCTGACTTTC
clone size: .
D gene: TRBD2
V gene: TRBV7-2
J gene: TRBJ2-6

CDR3 protein: CASSYWGGQGINEQFF
CDR3 DNA: TGTGCCAGCAGTTACTGGGGTGGACAGGGGATCAATGAGCAGTTCTTC
clone size: few
D gene: TRBD1
V gene: TRBV6-6
J gene: TRBJ2-1

CDR3 protein: CASSLVSGGNTEAFF
CDR3 DNA: TGTGCCAGCAGCTTAGTTTCAGGAGGGAACACTGAAGCTTTCTTT
clone size: .
D gene: .
V gene: TRBV7-2
J gene: TRBJ1-1

CDR3 protein: CASSPHQGARGTEAFF
CDR3 DNA: TGTGCCAGCAGCCCACACCAGGGGGCGAGGGGCACTGAAGCTTTCTTT
clone size: .
D gene: TRBD1
V gene: TRBV9
J gene: TRBJ1-1

CDR3 protein: CASSPRQAQYF
CDR3 DNA: TGTGCCAGCAGCCCCAGGCAGGCCCAGTACTTC
clone size: .
D gene: .
V gene: TRBV2
J gene: TRBJ2-5

CDR3 protein: CASSVRTGQGYGYTF
CDR3 DNA: TGTGCCAGCAGTGTGCGGACTGGGCAGGGGTATGGCTACACCTTC
clone size: .
D gene: .
V gene: TRBV6-1
J gene: TRBJ1-2

CDR3 protein: CASSVDSYGYTF
CDR3 DNA: TGTGCCAGCAGCGTAGACAGTTATGGCTACACCTTC
clone size: few
D gene: .
V gene: TRBV5-4
J gene: TRBJ1-2

CDR3 protein: CASSPGTGDTGELFF
CDR3 DNA: TGTGCCAGCAGCCCCGGGACAGGGGACACCGGGGAGCTGTTTTTT
clone size: few
D gene: TRBD1
V gene: TRBV4-2
J gene: TRBJ2-2

CDR3 protein: CASSPTGEATDTQYF
CDR3 DNA: TGTGCCAGCAGTCCTACAGGGGAAGCCACAGATACGCAGTATTTT
clone size: few
D gene: TRBD1
V gene: TRBV6-4
J gene: TRBJ2-3

CDR3 protein: CASRLAGGPGELFF
CDR3 DNA: TGTGCCTCGCGGCTAGCGGGGGGGCCCGGGGAGCTGTTTTTT
clone size: .
D gene: TRBD2
V gene: TRBV6-1
J gene: TRBJ2-2

CDR3 protein: CASSFERWTANTEAFF
CDR3 DNA: TGTGCCAGCAGTTTCGAACGGTGGACAGCGAACACTGAAGCTTTCTTT
clone size: .
D gene: .
V gene: TRBV7-9
J gene: TRBJ1-1

CDR3 protein: CASSVGWVTGGAGHNEKLFF
CDR3 DNA: TGTGCCAGCAGCGTAGGGTGGGTGACAGGGGGCGCGGGACACAATGAAAAACTGTTTTTT
clone size: .
D gene: TRBD1
V gene: TRBV9
J gene: TRBJ1-4

CDR3 protein: CASEEAGAGYGYTF
CDR3 DNA: TGTGCCAGCGAAGAAGCGGGGGCAGGCTATGGCTACACCTTC
clone size: once
D gene: .
V gene: TRBV6-1
J gene: TRBJ1-2

CDR3 protein: CASSPGTSGPTQYF
CDR3 DNA: TGTGCCAGCAGCCCTGGCACTAGCGGGCCGACCCAGTACTTC
clone size: .
D gene: TRBD2
V gene: TRBV7-9
J gene: TRBJ2-5

CDR3 protein: CASSLDPSTGSNEKLFF
CDR3 DNA: TGTGCCAGCAGCTTAGACCCCTCGACAGGGTCTAATGAAAAACTGTTTTTT
clone size: once
D gene: TRBD1
V gene: TRBV11-3
J gene: TRBJ1-4

CDR3 protein: CASSEARAGGTF
CDR3 DNA: TGTGCCAGCAGTGAAGCGAGGGCAGGGGGCACCTTC
clone size: .
D gene: TRBD1
V gene: TRBV2
J gene: TRBJ1-2

CDR3 protein: CSVWTGTTYEQYF
CDR3 DNA: TGCAGCGTCTGGACAGGGACTACCTACGAGCAGTACTTC
clone size: .
D gene: .
V gene: TRBV29-1
J gene: TRBJ2-7

CDR3 protein: CASGGQSSTDTQYF
CDR3 DNA: TGCGCCAGCGGGGGACAGAGTAGCACAGATACGCAGTATTTT
clone size: .
D gene: TRBD1
V gene: TRBV5-1
J gene: TRBJ2-3

CDR3 protein: CAISGTGQETQYF
CDR3 DNA: TGTGCCATCAGTGGGACAGGACAAGAGACCCAGTACTTC
clone size: .
D gene: TRBD1
V gene: TRBV10-3
J gene: TRBJ2-5

CDR3 protein: CASSLAPRGQDTQYF
CDR3 DNA: TGTGCCAGCAGCTTAGCGCCCAGGGGGCAAGATACGCAGTATTTT
clone size: .
D gene: TRBD1
V gene: TRBV7-9
J gene: TRBJ2-3

CDR3 protein: CASSPTTGGYYEQYF
CDR3 DNA: TGCGCCAGCAGCCCCACTACAGGGGGATACTACGAGCAGTACTTC
clone size: .
D gene: TRBD1
V gene: TRBV5-1
J gene: TRBJ2-7

CDR3 protein: CAGLGEGGQPQHF
CDR3 DNA: TGTGCCGGCCTGGGGGAGGGTGGGCAGCCCCAGCATTTT
clone size: few
D gene: .
V gene: TRBV2
J gene: TRBJ1-5

CDR3 protein: CASSEATEPQHF
CDR3 DNA: TGTGCCAGCAGTGAAGCTACGGAGCCCCAGCATTTT
clone size: .
D gene: .
V gene: TRBV6-1
J gene: TRBJ1-5

CDR3 protein: CASSDDRATNTEAFF
CDR3 DNA: TGTGCCAGCAGCGATGACAGGGCGACGAACACTGAAGCTTTCTTT
clone size: .
D gene: TRBD1
V gene: TRBV2
J gene: TRBJ1-1

CDR3 protein: CASSTIAGGSEQFF
CDR3 DNA: TGTGCCAGCAGTACAATAGCGGGAGGATCCGAGCAGTTCTTC
clone size: .
D gene: TRBD2
V gene: TRBV6-6
J gene: TRBJ2-1

CDR3 protein: CASSPFSDRVKNIQYF
CDR3 DNA: TGTGCCAGCAGCCCCTTTTCGGACAGGGTAAAAAACATTCAGTACTTC
clone size: .
D gene: TRBD1
V gene: TRBV7-2
J gene: TRBJ2-4

CDR3 protein: CASSWEVGGDEQYF
CDR3 DNA: TGTGCCAGCAGTTGGGAAGTTGGGGGCGACGAGCAGTACTTC
clone size: .
D gene: .
V gene: TRBV6-6
J gene: TRBJ2-7

CDR3 protein: CASSLAPYQPQHF
CDR3 DNA: TGTGCCAGCAGCCTGGCCCCCTATCAGCCCCAGCATTTT
clone size: .
D gene: .
V gene: TRBV11-1
J gene: TRBJ1-5

CDR3 protein: CASSFGSTGLYEQYF
CDR3 DNA: TGTGCCAGCAGCTTCGGATCGACAGGGCTCTACGAGCAGTACTTC
clone size: .
D gene: TRBD1
V gene: TRBV5-6
J gene: TRBJ2-7

CDR3 protein: CASSGLAGALRETQYF
CDR3 DNA: TGTGCCAGCAGCGGACTAGCGGGGGCCCTACGAGAGACCCAGTACTTC
clone size: .
D gene: TRBD2
V gene: TRBV9
J gene: TRBJ2-5

CDR3 protein: CASRPSGNRYEQYF
CDR3 DNA: TGTGCCAGCAGACCTAGCGGGAATCGCTACGAGCAGTACTTC
clone size: .
D gene: TRBD2
V gene: TRBV14
J gene: TRBJ2-7